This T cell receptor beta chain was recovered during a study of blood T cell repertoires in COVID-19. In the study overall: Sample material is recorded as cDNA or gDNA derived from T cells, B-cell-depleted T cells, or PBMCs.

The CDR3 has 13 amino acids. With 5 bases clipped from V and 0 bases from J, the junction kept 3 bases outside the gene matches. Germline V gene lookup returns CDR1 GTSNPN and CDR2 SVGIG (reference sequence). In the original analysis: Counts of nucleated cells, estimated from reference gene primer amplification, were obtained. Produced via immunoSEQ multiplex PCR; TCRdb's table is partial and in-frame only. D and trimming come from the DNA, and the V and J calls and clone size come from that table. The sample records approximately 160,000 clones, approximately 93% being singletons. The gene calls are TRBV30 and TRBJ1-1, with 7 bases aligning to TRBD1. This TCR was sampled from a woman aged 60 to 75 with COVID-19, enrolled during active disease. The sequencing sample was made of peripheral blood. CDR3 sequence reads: CAWGRGMNTEAFF. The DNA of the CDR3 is TGTGCCTGGGGCAGGGGGATGAACACTGAAGCTTTCTTT.